Listed here are 9 T cell receptor beta chains from one sample, sequenced in a study of response to subunit inactivated influenza vaccine. Each CDR3 protein is one row after TCRdb ran MiXCR on the RT-PCR reads. Of more than 450,000 distinct CDR3 sequences in the sample, about 11% were seen once. Another study also made use of these data, one on T cells expressing NK-cell markers. In that study: In generating TCR beta cDNA, 5'RACE template switching with UMIs was used.

The material sequenced was PBMCs from blood, taken on the day of vaccination. The source is a man aged 50 to 59 who received an inactivated influenza vaccine.

The gene calls are TRBV9 and TRBJ2-4; TRBD2 aligns across 8 bases. CDR3 size: 20 residues. From germline, CDR1 is SGDLS and CDR2 YYNGEE. V dropped 0 bases and J dropped 2; count of bases not matched to a gene: 16. The CDR3 loop reads CASSVVISGSWFLTKNIQYF. CDR3 nucleotide sequence: TGTGCCAGCAGCGTAGTTATCAGCGGGAGTTGGTTCCTCACCAAAAACATTCAGTACTTC.

As DNA, the CDR3 is TGTGCCAGCAGGCCGGGGCCGACAGATACGCAGTATTTT. This translates into CASRPGPTDTQYF. This rearrangement joins TRBV12-3 or TRBV12-4 to TRBJ2-3; D may be TRBD1 or TRBD2 (5 bases each). The CDR3 consists of 13 residues. Between the trimmed V and J ends, which lost 6 bases and 3 bases, there was a span of 10 bases.

The chain combines TRBV5-1 with TRBJ1-2; 7 positions match TRBD1. The germline gives CDR1 SGHRS, CDR2 YFSETQ. V was clipped by 5 bases and J by 3 bases; unmatched bases: 7. The CDR3 extends over 14 amino acids. The CDR3 protein is CASRQGGVDYGYTF. CDR3 in DNA: TGCGCCAGCAGGCAAGGGGGCGTTGACTATGGCTACACCTTC. The full variable domain, its missing parts supplied by reference TRBV5-1 and TRBJ1-2, is KAGVTQTPRYLIKTRGQQVTLSCSPISGHRSVSWYQQTPGQGLQFLFEYFSETQRNKGNFPGRFSGRQFSNSRSEMNVSTLELGDSALYLCASRQGGVDYGYTFGSGTRLTVV.

This chain uses TRBV7-9 with TRBJ2-1; no definite D call. CDR3 size: 12 residues. Germline V gene sequence: CDR1 SEHNR, CDR2 FQNEAQ (reference sequence). V dropped 6 bases and J dropped 8 bases, with 11 bases sitting between them. The CDR3 DNA is TGTGCCAGCAGACGTAATACCGATGAGCAGTTCTTC. Translating gives CASRRNTDEQFF.

This clonotype occurred a few times. This rearrangement joins TRBV7-2 to TRBJ2-1; 12 bases are shared with TRBD2. Germline-derived CDR1 and CDR2 are SGHTA and FQGNSA. This CDR3 spans 15 amino acids. J gave up 7 bases and V 5 bases, and 6 bases lay outside the gene matches. The CDR3 DNA reads TGTGCCAGCAGCATAACCGGGACTAGCGGGAATGAGCAGTTCTTC. This gives the protein CASSITGTSGNEQFF.

This clonotype has a single count. A much larger clone sits a single nucleotide away, making a read error possible. The chain has TRBV28 and TRBJ2-1; D gene unclear. CDR1 and CDR2 from the germline V gene are MDHEN and SYDVKM. This CDR3 is 11 amino acids long. V lost 7 bases to trimming and J lost 5 bases, with 6 bases between them. CDR3 in amino acids: CASNSDNEQFF. The CDR3 DNA reads TGTGCCAGCAACAGCGACAATGAGCAGTTCTTC.

The rearrangement joins TRBV7-2 to TRBJ2-7; TRBD1 or TRBD2 may be the D gene (5 bases each). Germline loops: CDR1 SGHTA, CDR2 FQGNSA. V lost 3 bases and J lost 6, with 15 bases in between. The CDR3 loop spans 14 amino acids. In DNA form, the CDR3 reads TGTGCCAGCAGCTTTGGGACGGCCCTGGGCGAGCAGTACTTC. Protein: CASSFGTALGEQYF.

This chain connects TRBV5-5 to TRBJ2-7; the match to TRBD1 covers 8 bases. The V gene's germline CDR1 is SGHKS and CDR2 YYEKEE (reference sequence). CDR3 length equals 15 residues. J lost 2 bases, V lost 5 bases, and 9 bases had no gene match. The CDR3 region is CASSRQGNPTYEQYF. CDR3 bases: TGTGCCAGCAGTCGACAGGGGAACCCAACCTACGAGCAGTACTTC.

This clonotype was observed a handful of times. The chain carries TRBV5-6 and TRBJ1-1; no clear D gene. The CDR3 is 14 residues long. V dropped 0 bases and J dropped 5 bases, with 11 bases sitting between them. Germline assignment: CDR1 SGHDT and CDR2 YYEEEE. The CDR3 loop is CASSLEWGSTEAFF. In DNA form, the CDR3 reads TGTGCCAGCAGCTTGGAGTGGGGAAGTACTGAAGCTTTCTTT.